This T cell receptor (beta chain) appears in the sequencing data of a study of OX40 agonist ivuxolimab in advanced cancers. Study results and limitations: In the 0.1 to 3.0 mg/kg range, CD4+ and CD8+ blood T cells had expanded clonally by week 6.

Comment on this clone: Its antigen is still unknown.

Sequenced by immunoSEQ multiplex PCR; TCRdb stores in-frame clones only, minus some. Here the sample spans tens of thousands of clones, about 90% being singletons. With 8 bases clipped from V and 7 bases from J, the junction kept 7 bases outside the gene matches. CDR1 is SEHNR, CDR2 FQNEAQ, per germline (reference sequence). This CDR3 is built from 14 residues. The sequences come from CD4+ or CD8+ T cells sorted from blood, collected in a trial of the OX40 agonist ivuxolimab. The rearrangement joins TRBV7-9 to TRBJ1-6, with 8 bases that match TRBD1. The sequence came from an adult with an advanced solid tumor such as melanoma, head and neck, liver or kidney cancer. CDR3 in DNA: TGTGCCAGCTCCCTCCGGGACAGGAATTCACCCCTCCACTTT. Amino acids: CASSLRDRNSPLHF.